The clone carrying this T cell receptor (beta chain) showed up many times. What it binds is unknown. The data stem from a study of T cells after yellow fever vaccination. The CDR3 contains 18 residues. CDR1 is MNHEY, CDR2 SMNVEV, per germline (reference sequence). V shed 5 bases and J 5 bases; nucleotides not matched to a gene: 15. The TCR cDNA carried a universal primer site and UMIs from 5'RACE template switching. TCRdb re-analysed the 5' RACE reads in MiXCR, keeping a single row per CDR3 protein. The data contain around 100,000 distinct CDR3 sequences, 8.4% of them singletons. General study results and limits: Weaker, the secondary response peaked sooner, at day 5 versus 15. A minor fraction of clonotypes spanned both CD4 and CD8 compartments. Most primary-vaccination clones recurred post-booster (nearly 98% CD4, 88% CD8).

The rearrangement joins TRBV27 to TRBJ2-3, with 11 bases matching TRBD1. Sequenced material: CD8+ T cells sorted from PBMCs, taken 45 days after the yellow fever booster vaccination. The receptor comes from a man between 25 and 39 years old who received the YFV17D yellow fever vaccine. CDR3 nucleotide sequence: TGTGCCAGCAGTATCCTATCGACTGCGGGACAGGGGGAAGATACGCAGTATTTT. Translation: CASSILSTAGQGEDTQYF.